These 18 T cell receptor beta chains were sequenced from one sample in a study of T-cell reconstitution after alpha-beta-depleted transplantation in children. As it was prepared, the TCRbeta library received unique molecular identifiers. Each CDR3 protein is one row after TCRdb ran MiXCR on the PCR reads. The sample consists of about 460,000 distinct CDR3 sequences, roughly a tenth of them appearing once. The sample in question was PBMCs, obtained before TCRalphabeta/CD19-depleted stem cell transplant. The receptor set was obtained from a child aged 2 to 10 with inherited bone marrow failure, due to receive a stem cell transplant.

This clonotype showed up many times. J is TRBJ1-5 and V is TRBV7-2; D is unresolved. The germline CDR1 and CDR2 sequences are SGHTA and FQGNSA. V was pared by 5 bases and J by 2 bases, with 16 bases between. The CDR3 consists of 16 residues. CDR3 amino acids: CASSPRTATRNQPQHF. CDR3 nucleotide sequence: TGTGCCAGCAGCCCCAGGACCGCTACGCGCAATCAGCCCCAGCATTTT.

This chain joins TRBV4-3 and TRBJ2-7; 7 bases fit TRBD1. Unmatched junction bases numbered 12, after V lost 1 base and J lost 3 bases. Germline V gene lookup returns CDR1 LGHNA and CDR2 YSLEER. The CDR3 runs 17 residues. CDR3 nucleotide sequence: TGCGCCAGCAGCCAAGGATATCCCCCAGGGGGTTACTACGAGCAGTACTTC. This codes for CASSQGYPPGGYYEQYF.

A few counts support this clonotype. The V call is TRBV30, the J call TRBJ2-1; D is unresolved. The CDR3 is made up of 15 amino acids. V was shortened by 1 base and J by 0 bases, with 10 bases between the two germline ends. Germline CDR1 reads GTSNPN; CDR2 reads SVGIG (reference sequence). CDR3 in DNA: TGTGCCTGGAGTGGGAGTATACCCTCCTACAATGAGCAGTTCTTC. Amino acid sequence: CAWSGSIPSYNEQFF.

This clonotype has ten or more counts. The DNA of the CDR3 is TGTGCCAGCAGTTTATTCAGAGCGGGCACTGAAGCTTTCTTT. The encoded protein is CASSLFRAGTEAFF. The rearrangement joins TRBV27 to TRBJ1-1; D not certain. This CDR3 spans 14 amino acids. V gave up 1 base and J gave up 4 bases, with 10 bases separating them. Per the germline V gene, CDR1 is MNHEY and CDR2 is SMNVEV (reference sequence).

This clonotype was counted ten times or more. The chain combines TRBV27 with TRBJ2-1; a possible D gene is TRBD1 (5 bases). The length of the CDR3 is 14 residues. V was clipped by 2 bases and J by 3 bases, with 8 bases between them. Germline V lookup: CDR1 MNHEY, CDR2 SMNVEV (reference sequence). The CDR3 region has the DNA TGTGCCAGCAGTTTAGGGGCAAACTACAATGAGCAGTTCTTC. Translation: CASSLGANYNEQFF.

In its sample, this clonotype was seen many times. The genes are TRBV5-1 and TRBJ2-1, with 8 positions matching TRBD2. From germline, CDR1 is SGHRS and CDR2 YFSETQ. The J segment lost 3 bases and the V segment lost 5 bases, leaving 10 bases of the junction unmatched. This CDR3 is 16 amino acids long. CDR3 coding DNA: TGCGCCAGCAGTCCTAATCGGGAGGGCCTCTACAATGAGCAGTTCTTC. Its translation is CASSPNREGLYNEQFF.

Comments on this clonotype: This could be a read error, since a much larger clone is one nucleotide away. This chain uses TRBV6-5 with TRBJ1-2; 7 nucleotides align to TRBD1. Germline V lookup: CDR1 MNHEY, CDR2 SVGAGI. Trimming took 4 bases from V and 9 from J; bases not matched to a gene: 14. This CDR3 region has 15 residues. The CDR3 here is CASSSTGATMGRYTF. As DNA, the CDR3 is TGTGCCAGCAGTTCCACAGGGGCCACCATGGGTCGCTACACCTTC.

This clonotype was detected many times. This chain joins TRBV12-3 or TRBV12-4 and TRBJ2-2, with D possibly TRBD1 on 6 matching bases. V gave up 1 base and J gave up 2 bases, with 8 bases separating them. The CDR3 is 15 residues long. The CDR3 reads CASSLDRVNTGELFF. The CDR3 coding sequence is TGTGCCAGCAGTTTAGACAGGGTTAACACCGGGGAGCTGTTTTTT.

This clonotype was counted ten times or more. This chain joins TRBV7-8 and TRBJ2-1; 10 nucleotides line up with TRBD2. This CDR3 is built from 19 residues. Germline values: CDR1 SGHVS, CDR2 FQNEAQ. After removal of 1 base from V and 2 bases from J, the junction contained 11 bases not matched to a gene. The CDR3 sequence: CASSLDRSGRDGAYNEQFF. The CDR3 DNA is TGTGCCAGCAGCTTAGATAGGAGCGGGAGGGATGGGGCCTACAATGAGCAGTTCTTC.

A remark on this clonotype: A single base separates this from a much larger clone, so it may be a read error. The rearrangement joins TRBV29-1 to TRBJ2-5, with D possibly TRBD2 on 6 matching bases. This CDR3 spans 12 amino acids. Germline lookup yields CDR1 SQVTM and CDR2 ANQGSEA. DNA for the CDR3: TGCAGCGCCCTAATAGCGGAAGAGACCCTGTACTTC. It encodes CSALIAEETLYF. The entire variable domain, with the rest obtained from reference TRBV29-1 and TRBJ2-5, is as follows: SAVISQKPSRDICQRGTSLTIQCQVDSQVTMMFWYRQQPGQSLTLIATANQGSEATYESGFVIDKFPISRPNLTFSTLTVSNMSPEDSSIYLCSALIAEETLYFGPGTRLLVL.

In this sample, this clonotype turned up many times. The CDR3 loop is CASTSSRGIYGYTF. In nucleotides, the CDR3 is TGTGCCAGCACCAGTAGCAGGGGGATTTATGGCTACACCTTC. The chain has TRBV12-3 or TRBV12-4 and TRBJ1-2; TRBD1 aligns across 7 bases. This CDR3 has 14 amino acids. Trimming at V came to 7 bases and at J to 5 bases, leaving 10 bases not matched to a gene.

This clonotype was seen repeatedly, ten times or more. The rearrangement uses TRBV4-3 and TRBJ2-1; TRBD2 might be the D (5 bases). CDR1 and CDR2 (germline): LGHNA, YSLEER. The V end was cut by 0 bases, the J end by 7 bases, with 13 bases between. This CDR3 comprises 15 residues. In DNA form, the CDR3 reads TGCGCCAGCAGCCAAGATCGGGCTAGCAGTAATGAGCAGTTCTTC. This sequence encodes CASSQDRASSNEQFF.

The rearrangement joins TRBV4-1 to TRBJ1-2; D unresolved. CDR1 MGHRA and CDR2 YSYEKL come from the germline V gene. The CDR3 totals 15 residues. V was clipped by 4 bases and J by 1 base, with 13 bases between them. Here the CDR3 reads CASSPLPGDNYGYTF. The DNA of the CDR3 is TGCGCCAGCAGCCCTTTACCGGGAGATAACTATGGCTACACCTTC.

This clonotype showed up many times. The gene calls are TRBV11-2 and TRBJ2-2, with 7 bases identical to TRBD2. After removal of 4 bases from V and 5 bases from J, the junction contained 4 bases not matched to a gene. Per germline, CDR1 SGHAT and CDR2 FQNNGV. The CDR3 has 14 amino acids. CDR3 residues: CASSWAGVTGELFF. In nucleotides, the CDR3 is TGTGCCAGCAGCTGGGCGGGAGTTACCGGGGAGCTGTTTTTT.

A few counts support this clonotype. The V and J genes are TRBV19 and TRBJ2-1; TRBD2 matches at 8 bases. V shed 4 bases, J shed 6 bases, and the junction held 8 bases outside the gene matches. The CDR3 extends over 15 amino acids. The germline CDR1 and CDR2 sequences are LNHDA and SQIVND (reference sequence). This CDR3 is CASSRSGRMGNEQFF. CDR3 nucleotide sequence: TGTGCCAGTAGTAGGAGCGGGAGAATGGGCAATGAGCAGTTCTTC.

This clonotype was found many times. V gene TRBV12-3 or TRBV12-4 combines with J gene TRBJ1-2, with TRBD1 matching over 8 bases. The junction had 6 bases not matched to a gene; V was cut back by 4 bases and J by 8 bases. The CDR3 extends over 13 amino acids. The CDR3 loop is CASSSRTGNGYTF. The CDR3 DNA is TGTGCCAGCAGTTCCCGGACAGGGAACGGCTACACCTTC.

V is TRBV10-3 and J is TRBJ2-1, with 9 bases lining up with TRBD2. From germline, CDR1 is ENHRY and CDR2 SYGVKD. The V segment lost 3 bases and the J segment 8 bases; nucleotides outside the gene matches: 8. The CDR3 has 15 residues. CDR3 region: CAISEAGGLFHEQFF. DNA of the CDR3: TGTGCCATCAGTGAAGCGGGAGGCCTGTTCCATGAGCAGTTCTTC.

This clonotype has ten or more counts. This chain joins TRBV28 and TRBJ2-2, with 8 bases fitting TRBD1. CDR3 length: 18 residues. Germline trimming cut 9 bases from V and 0 bases from J; bases unmatched to any gene: 15. Germline assignment: CDR1 MDHEN and CDR2 SYDVKM. CDR3 protein: CARTGDLLKLSNTGELFF. The CDR3 bases are TGTGCCAGGACAGGGGACCTCCTTAAGTTATCGAACACCGGGGAGCTGTTTTTT.